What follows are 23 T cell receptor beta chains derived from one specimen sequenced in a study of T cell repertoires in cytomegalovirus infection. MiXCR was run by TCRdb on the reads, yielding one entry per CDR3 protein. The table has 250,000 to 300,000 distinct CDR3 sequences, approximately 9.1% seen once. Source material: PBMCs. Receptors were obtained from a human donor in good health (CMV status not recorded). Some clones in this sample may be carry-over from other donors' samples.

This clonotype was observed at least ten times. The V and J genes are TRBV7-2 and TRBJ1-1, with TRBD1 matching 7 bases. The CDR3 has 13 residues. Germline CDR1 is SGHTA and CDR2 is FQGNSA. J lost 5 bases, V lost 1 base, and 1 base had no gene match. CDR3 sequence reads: CASSLGGQTEAFF. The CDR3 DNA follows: TGTGCCAGCAGCTTAGGGGGACAGACTGAAGCTTTCTTT.

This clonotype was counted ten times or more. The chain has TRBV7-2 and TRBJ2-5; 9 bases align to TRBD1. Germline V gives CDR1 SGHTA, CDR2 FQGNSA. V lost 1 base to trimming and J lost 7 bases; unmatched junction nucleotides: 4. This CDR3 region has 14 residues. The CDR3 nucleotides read TGTGCCAGCAGCTTAGACAGGGGGCGGGGGACCCAGTACTTC. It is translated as CASSLDRGRGTQYF.

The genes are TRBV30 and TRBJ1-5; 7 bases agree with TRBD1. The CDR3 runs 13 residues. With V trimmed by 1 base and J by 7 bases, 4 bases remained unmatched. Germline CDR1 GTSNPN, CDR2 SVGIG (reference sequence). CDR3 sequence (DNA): TGTGCCTGGAGTGAGGGGGCGGGGCAGCCCCAGCATTTT. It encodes CAWSEGAGQPQHF.

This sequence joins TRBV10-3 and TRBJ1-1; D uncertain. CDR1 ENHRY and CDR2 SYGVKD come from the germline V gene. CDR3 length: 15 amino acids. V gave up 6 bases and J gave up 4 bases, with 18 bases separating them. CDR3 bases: TGTGCCATCAGAGACGGGGAGGGAGGAGGCACTGAAGCTTTCTTT. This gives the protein CAIRDGEGGGTEAFF.

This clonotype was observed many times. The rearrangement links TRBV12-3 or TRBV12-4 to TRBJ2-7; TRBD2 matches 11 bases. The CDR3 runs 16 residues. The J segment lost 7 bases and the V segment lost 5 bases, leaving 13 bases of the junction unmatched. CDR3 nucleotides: TGTGCCAGCAGTCAGTGGGAACTAGCGGGAGTGAGAGAGCAGTACTTC. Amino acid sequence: CASSQWELAGVREQYF.

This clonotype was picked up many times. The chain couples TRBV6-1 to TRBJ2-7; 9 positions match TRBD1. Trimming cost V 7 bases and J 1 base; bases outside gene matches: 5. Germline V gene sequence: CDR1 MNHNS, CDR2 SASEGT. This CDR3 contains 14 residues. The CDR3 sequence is CASTQGQGSYEQYF. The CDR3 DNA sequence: TGTGCCAGCACCCAGGGACAGGGTTCCTACGAGCAGTACTTC.

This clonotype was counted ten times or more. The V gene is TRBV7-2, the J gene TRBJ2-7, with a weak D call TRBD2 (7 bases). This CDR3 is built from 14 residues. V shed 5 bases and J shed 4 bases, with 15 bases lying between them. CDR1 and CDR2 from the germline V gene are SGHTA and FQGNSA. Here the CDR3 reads CASSEIGGQYEQYF. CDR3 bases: TGTGCCAGCAGCGAGATCGGGGGGCAGTACGAGCAGTACTTC.

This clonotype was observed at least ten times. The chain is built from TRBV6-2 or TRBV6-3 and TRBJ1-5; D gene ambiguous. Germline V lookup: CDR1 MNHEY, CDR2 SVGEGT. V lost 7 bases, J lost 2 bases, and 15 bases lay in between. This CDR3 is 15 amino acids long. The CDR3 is CASTTRYEGNQPQHF. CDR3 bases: TGTGCCAGCACCACCAGGTACGAGGGCAATCAGCCCCAGCATTTT.

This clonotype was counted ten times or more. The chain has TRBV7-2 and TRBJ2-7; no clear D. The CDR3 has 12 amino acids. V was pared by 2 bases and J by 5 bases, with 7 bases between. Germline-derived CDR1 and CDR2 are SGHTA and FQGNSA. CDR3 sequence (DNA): TGTGCCAGCAGCTTAACCATCCACGAGCAGTACTTC. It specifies CASSLTIHEQYF.

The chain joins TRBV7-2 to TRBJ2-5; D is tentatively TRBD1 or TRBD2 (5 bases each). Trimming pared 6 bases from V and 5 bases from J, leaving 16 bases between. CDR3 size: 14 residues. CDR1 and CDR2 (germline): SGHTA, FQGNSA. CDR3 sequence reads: CASRAGGGRETQYF. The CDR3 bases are TGTGCCAGCAGAGCCGGTGGGGGTAGGGAGACCCAGTACTTC.

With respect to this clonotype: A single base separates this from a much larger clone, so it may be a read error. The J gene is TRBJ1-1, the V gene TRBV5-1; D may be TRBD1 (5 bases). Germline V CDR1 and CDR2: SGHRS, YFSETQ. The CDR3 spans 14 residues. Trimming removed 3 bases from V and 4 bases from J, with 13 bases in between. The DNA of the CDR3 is TGCGCCAGCAGCTCCTCACGGGGGATCACTGAAGCTTTCTTT. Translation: CASSSSRGITEAFF. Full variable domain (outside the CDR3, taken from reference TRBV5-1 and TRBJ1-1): KAGVTQTPRYLIKTRGQQVTLSCSPISGHRSVSWYQQTPGQGLQFLFEYFSETQRNKGNFPGRFSGRQFSNSRSEMNVSTLELGDSALYLCASSSSRGITEAFFGQGTRLTVV.

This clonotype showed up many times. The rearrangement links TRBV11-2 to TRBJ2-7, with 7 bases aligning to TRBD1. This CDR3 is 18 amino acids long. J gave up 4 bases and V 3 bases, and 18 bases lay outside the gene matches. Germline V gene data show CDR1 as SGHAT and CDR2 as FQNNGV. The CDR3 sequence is CASSFLPSDRVVCYEQYF. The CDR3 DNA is TGTGCCAGCAGCTTCCTCCCCTCCGACAGGGTGGTTTGTTACGAGCAGTACTTC. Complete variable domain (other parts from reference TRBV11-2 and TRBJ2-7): EAGVAQSPRYKIIEKRQSVAFWCNPISGHATLYWYQQILGQGPKLLIQFQNNGVVDDSQLPKDRFSAERLKGVDSTLKIQPAKLEDSAVYLCASSFLPSDRVVCYEQYFGPGTRLTVT.

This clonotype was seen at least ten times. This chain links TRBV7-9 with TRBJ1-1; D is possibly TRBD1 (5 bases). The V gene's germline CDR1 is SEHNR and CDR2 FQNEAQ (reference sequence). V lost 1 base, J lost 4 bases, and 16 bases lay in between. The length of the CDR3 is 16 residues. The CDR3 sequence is CASSLGGGRVGTEAFF. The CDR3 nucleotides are TGTGCCAGCAGCTTAGGGGGTGGCAGGGTGGGCACTGAAGCTTTCTTT. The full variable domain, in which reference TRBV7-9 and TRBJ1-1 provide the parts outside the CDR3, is DTGVSQNPRHKITKRGQNVTFRCDPISEHNRLYWYRQTLGQGPEFLTYFQNEAQLEKSRLLSDRFSAERPKGSFSTLEIQRTEQGDSAMYLCASSLGGGRVGTEAFFGQGTRLTVV.

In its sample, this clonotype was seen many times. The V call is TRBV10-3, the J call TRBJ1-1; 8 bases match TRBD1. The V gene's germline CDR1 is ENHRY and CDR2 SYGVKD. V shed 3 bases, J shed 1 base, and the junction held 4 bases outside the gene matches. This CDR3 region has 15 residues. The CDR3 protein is CAISDPGQENTEAFF. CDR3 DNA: TGTGCCATCAGTGATCCGGGACAGGAGAACACTGAAGCTTTCTTT.

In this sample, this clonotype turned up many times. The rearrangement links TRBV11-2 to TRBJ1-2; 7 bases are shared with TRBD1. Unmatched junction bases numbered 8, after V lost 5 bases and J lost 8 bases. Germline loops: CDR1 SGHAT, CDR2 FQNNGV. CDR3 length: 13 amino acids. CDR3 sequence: CASSPGGLRGYTF. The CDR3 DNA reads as TGTGCCAGCAGCCCAGGGGGTTTGAGAGGCTACACCTTC.

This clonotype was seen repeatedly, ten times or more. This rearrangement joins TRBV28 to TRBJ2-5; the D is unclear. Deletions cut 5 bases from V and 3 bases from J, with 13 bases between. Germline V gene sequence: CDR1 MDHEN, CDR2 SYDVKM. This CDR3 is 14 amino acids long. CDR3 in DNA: TGTGCCAGCAGTCGGATGGGTATTGAAGAGACCCAGTACTTC. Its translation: CASSRMGIEETQYF.

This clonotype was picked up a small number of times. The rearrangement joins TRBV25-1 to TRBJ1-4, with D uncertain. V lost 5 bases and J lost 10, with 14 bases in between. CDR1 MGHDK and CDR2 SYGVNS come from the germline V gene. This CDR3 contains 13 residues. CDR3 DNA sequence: TGTGCCAGCAGTTACCAAAGGAGAGGAAAACTGTTTTTT. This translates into CASSYQRRGKLFF.

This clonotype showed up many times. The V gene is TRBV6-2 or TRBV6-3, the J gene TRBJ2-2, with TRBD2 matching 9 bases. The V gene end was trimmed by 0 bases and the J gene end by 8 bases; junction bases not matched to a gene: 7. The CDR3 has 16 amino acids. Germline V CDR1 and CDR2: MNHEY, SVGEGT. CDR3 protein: CASSYSAGGPAGELFF. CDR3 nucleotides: TGTGCCAGCAGTTACTCGGCGGGAGGGCCCGCTGGGGAGCTGTTTTTT.

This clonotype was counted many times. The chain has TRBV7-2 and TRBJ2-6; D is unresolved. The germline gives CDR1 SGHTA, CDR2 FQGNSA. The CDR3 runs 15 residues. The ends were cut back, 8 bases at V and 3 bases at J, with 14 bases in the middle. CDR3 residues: CASSTPSFGANVLTF. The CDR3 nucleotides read TGTGCCAGCTCAACCCCCAGTTTTGGGGCCAACGTCCTGACTTTC. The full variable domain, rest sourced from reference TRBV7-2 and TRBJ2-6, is GAGVSQSPSNKVTEKGKDVELRCDPISGHTALYWYRQSLGQGLEFLIYFQGNSAPDKSGLPSDRFSAERTGGSVSTLTIQRTQQEDSAVYLCASSTPSFGANVLTFGAGSRLTVL.

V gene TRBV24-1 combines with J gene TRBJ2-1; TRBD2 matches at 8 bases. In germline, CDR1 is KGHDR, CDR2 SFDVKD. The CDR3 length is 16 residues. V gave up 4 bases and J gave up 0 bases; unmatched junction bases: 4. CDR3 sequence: CATSDPGLGSYNEQFF. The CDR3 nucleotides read TGTGCCACCAGTGACCCGGGACTAGGCTCCTACAATGAGCAGTTCTTC.

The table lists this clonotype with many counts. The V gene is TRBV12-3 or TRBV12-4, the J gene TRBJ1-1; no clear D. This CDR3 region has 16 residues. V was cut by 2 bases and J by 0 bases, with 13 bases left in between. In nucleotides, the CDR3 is TGTGCCAGCAGTTTATTTTTTTCGCGTATGAACACTGAAGCTTTCTTT. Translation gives CASSLFFSRMNTEAFF.

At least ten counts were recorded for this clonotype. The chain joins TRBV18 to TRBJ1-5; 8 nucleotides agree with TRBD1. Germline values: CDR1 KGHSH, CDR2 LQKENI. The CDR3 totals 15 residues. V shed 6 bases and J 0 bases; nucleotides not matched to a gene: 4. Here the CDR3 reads CASSQGARSNQPQHF. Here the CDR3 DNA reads TGTGCCAGCTCCCAGGGGGCGCGTAGCAATCAGCCCCAGCATTTT.

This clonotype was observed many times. The CDR3 loop reads CASSYSTSAYNEQFF. The CDR3 region has the DNA TGTGCCAGCAGTTACTCGACCTCGGCCTACAATGAGCAGTTCTTC. The J gene is TRBJ2-1, the V gene TRBV6-2 or TRBV6-3; no firm D call. Germline-derived CDR1 and CDR2 are MNHEY and SVGEGT. Trimming stripped 0 bases from V and 2 bases from J, with 8 bases between. The CDR3 is made up of 15 amino acids.